What follows are 31 T cell receptor beta chains derived from one specimen sequenced in a study of blood T cell repertoires in COVID-19. The protocol was immunoSEQ multiplex PCR, while the TCRdb copy is restricted to in-frame clones and leaves out a portion. The sample holds some 150,000 clones, 79% seen once. The specimen sequenced was peripheral blood. The receptors shown here come from a woman aged 70-85 years with COVID-19, enrolled during active disease.

The V call is TRBV3-1 (or the pseudogene TRBV3-2), the J call TRBJ1-5; TRBD1 aligns across 7 bases. Losses at the gene ends were 8 bases for V and 2 bases for J; bases not matched to a gene: 6. Germline CDR1 and CDR2: LGHDT and YNNKEL (reference sequence). This CDR3 region has 14 residues. DNA of the CDR3: TGTGCCAGCGGGGACAGCCAAGGCAATCAGCCCCAGCATTTT. This encodes CASGDSQGNQPQHF.

J is TRBJ1-5 and V is TRBV5-1; D may be TRBD1 (6 bases). Deletions cut 4 bases from V and 7 bases from J, with 12 bases between. CDR3 length: 13 amino acids. Germline CDR1 is SGHRS and CDR2 is YFSETQ. CDR3 in DNA: TGCGCCAGCAGCCCAGGGGATTCGCAGCCCCAGCATTTT. Its translation is CASSPGDSQPQHF.

The chain employs TRBV5-1 and TRBJ2-2; 7 positions agree with TRBD2. Germline V CDR1 and CDR2: SGHRS, YFSETQ. Trimming cost V 7 bases and J 2 bases; bases outside gene matches: 8. The CDR3 totals 15 residues. The CDR3 DNA follows: TGCGCCAGCTGCCCCCGGGAGGTAAACACCGGGGAGCTGTTTTTT. This sequence encodes CASCPREVNTGELFF.

This clone was observed a single time. The V call is TRBV28, the J call TRBJ1-3; 9 bases fit TRBD1. Germline CDR1 is MDHEN and CDR2 is SYDVKM. This CDR3 is built from 17 residues. The J segment lost 0 bases and the V segment lost 2 bases, leaving 5 bases of the junction unmatched. The chain's CDR3 is CASSLMGQGISGNTIYF. In nucleotides, the CDR3 is TGTGCCAGCAGTTTAATGGGACAGGGAATCTCTGGAAACACCATATATTTT.

CDR3 protein: CASTPDIAQGYTF. The CDR3 coding sequence is TGTGCCAGCACCCCGGACATCGCGCAAGGCTACACCTTC. The chain carries TRBV6-5 and TRBJ1-2, with D possibly matching TRBD1 (5 bases). Trimming left V 7 bases short and J 8 bases short, with 17 bases between. Looked up from germline, CDR1 is MNHEY and CDR2 is SVGAGI. The CDR3 is 13 residues long.

The genes are TRBV19 and TRBJ1-5; no clear D. This CDR3 is 14 amino acids long. Germline V lookup: CDR1 LNHDA, CDR2 SQIVND (reference sequence). V gave up 7 bases and J gave up 4 bases, with 14 bases separating them. The CDR3 loop is CASKGREWNQPQHF. CDR3 nucleotide sequence: TGTGCCAGTAAGGGCCGGGAATGGAATCAGCCCCAGCATTTT. Drawing the rest from reference TRBV19 and TRBJ1-5, the complete variable domain is DGGITQSPKYLFRKEGQNVTLSCEQNLNHDAMYWYRQDPGQGLRLIYYSQIVNDFQKGDIAEGYSVSREKKESFPLTVTSAQKNPTAFYLCASKGREWNQPQHFGDGTRLSIL.

V and J are TRBV3-1 (or the pseudogene TRBV3-2) and TRBJ1-1, with D unclear. Germline V gives CDR1 LGHDT, CDR2 YNNKEL (reference sequence). The CDR3 is 13 amino acids. Trimming cost V 4 bases and J 6 bases, with 12 bases left between them. CDR3 residues: CASSPDWKAEAFF. As DNA, the CDR3 is TGTGCCAGCAGCCCCGACTGGAAAGCTGAAGCTTTCTTT.

The chain recombines TRBV18 with TRBJ2-2; D is possibly TRBD2 (5 bases). Trimming shortened V by 2 bases and J by 0 bases, and 10 bases separated the two germline ends. The CDR3 totals 16 residues. CDR1 is KGHSH and CDR2 is LQKENI in the germline V gene. The CDR3 DNA is TGTGCCAGCTCACCATACGGGGTTACGAACACCGGGGAGCTGTTTTTT. Residues: CASSPYGVTNTGELFF.

The chain recombines TRBV6-6 with TRBJ2-5; 9 nucleotides match TRBD1. V was clipped by 4 bases and J by 5 bases; unmatched bases: 5. CDR1 is MNHNY and CDR2 is SVGAGI in the germline V gene (reference sequence). The CDR3 runs to 14 residues. The CDR3 spells CASSSGTGPETQYF. CDR3 nucleotide sequence: TGTGCCAGCAGTTCCGGGACAGGGCCCGAGACCCAGTACTTC.

The chain links TRBV3-1 (or the pseudogene TRBV3-2) to TRBJ2-3; 7 bases fit TRBD2. The V segment lost 0 bases and the J segment 4 bases; nucleotides outside the gene matches: 10. Germline CDR1 LGHDT, CDR2 YNNKEL (reference sequence). The CDR3 has 17 amino acids. CDR3 in amino acids: CASSQEFPSGASDTQYF. For the CDR3, the DNA is TGTGCCAGCAGCCAAGAATTCCCGAGCGGGGCCTCAGATACGCAGTATTTT.

This rearrangement joins TRBV7-9 to TRBJ1-6; 10 bases agree with TRBD1. Germline loops: CDR1 SEHNR, CDR2 FQNEAQ (reference sequence). The CDR3 contains 16 residues. Trimming at V came to 5 bases and at J to 10 bases, leaving 11 bases not matched to a gene. The CDR3: CASSPYGQGVQSPLHF. In nucleotides, the CDR3 is TGTGCCAGCAGCCCCTACGGACAGGGGGTTCAATCACCCCTCCACTTT.

Written as DNA, the CDR3 is TGTGCCAGCAGTGACCGTAACACTGAAGCTTTCTTT. As protein: CASSDRNTEAFF. The rearrangement joins TRBV6-1 to TRBJ1-1; D not resolved. Trimming cost V 3 bases and J 2 bases, with 4 bases left between them. The CDR3 length is 12 residues. Germline-derived CDR1 and CDR2 are MNHNS and SASEGT.

The chain joins TRBV6-5 to TRBJ1-1; D ambiguous. Germline CDR1 MNHEY, CDR2 SVGAGI. V was cut by 6 bases and J by 9 bases, with 11 bases left in between. There are 11 residues in the CDR3. DNA for the CDR3: TGTGCCAGCAGGCGACAAGACCAAGCTTTCTTT. It yields the protein CASRRQDQAFF.

This clone was counted a single time. The chain has TRBV5-8 and TRBJ2-5, with D possibly TRBD2 on 6 matching bases. This CDR3 contains 14 residues. Trimming removed 4 bases from V and 5 bases from J, with 15 bases in between. In germline, CDR1 is SGHTS, CDR2 YDEGEE. Here the CDR3 reads CASSPTPSVETQYF. Here the CDR3 DNA reads TGTGCCAGCAGCCCTACTCCTAGCGTGGAGACCCAGTACTTC.

In regard to this clone: The same CDR3 can be traced to other DNA sequences in this sample. The chain has TRBV5-1 and TRBJ2-5, with 7 bases identical to TRBD1. V lost 0 bases to trimming and J lost 4 bases; unmatched junction nucleotides: 3. CDR1 and CDR2 from the germline V gene are SGHRS and YFSETQ. The CDR3 is 14 residues long. The CDR3 DNA follows: TGCGCCAGCAGCTTGGGTACAGGGGTAGAGACCCAGTACTTC. It encodes CASSLGTGVETQYF.

V usage is TRBV30 and J usage is TRBJ2-1, with D unresolved. CDR1 is GTSNPN and CDR2 is SVGIG in the germline V gene (reference sequence). The ends were cut back, 3 bases at V and 5 bases at J, with 8 bases in the middle. The CDR3 is made up of 12 amino acids. CDR3 coding DNA: TGTGCCTGGAGCCCCAACAACAATGAGCAGTTCTTC. Translated: CAWSPNNNEQFF.

V and J are TRBV2 and TRBJ2-1; 7 nucleotides align to TRBD1. The length of the CDR3 is 15 residues. Germline V gives CDR1 SNHLY, CDR2 FYNNEI. V gave up 2 bases and J gave up 7 bases; unmatched junction bases: 8. The CDR3 loop reads CASSETWTGSNEQFF. Here the CDR3 DNA reads TGTGCCAGCAGTGAAACTTGGACAGGCTCGAATGAGCAGTTCTTC. Based on the CDR3 plus reference TRBV2 and TRBJ2-1, the full variable domain is EPEVTQTPSHQVTQMGQEVILRCVPISNHLYFYWYRQILGQKVEFLVSFYNNEISEKSEIFDDQFSVERPDGSNFTLKIRSTKLEDSAMYFCASSETWTGSNEQFFGPGTRLTVL.

The V and J genes are TRBV5-1 and TRBJ2-7, with TRBD2 matching over 9 bases. The CDR3 consists of 14 residues. Germline V lookup: CDR1 SGHRS, CDR2 YFSETQ. With 6 bases clipped from V and 2 bases from J, the junction kept 6 bases outside the gene matches. The CDR3 region has the DNA TGCGCCAGCAAAAGAAGCGGGGGGCCCTACGAGCAGTACTTC. This codes for CASKRSGGPYEQYF.

The CDR3 bases are TGTGCCAGCAGCCCTGGGACAGGGCCGAGCCCCTACCACTTT. Its protein product is CASSPGTGPSPYHF. This chain links TRBV3-1 (or the pseudogene TRBV3-2) with TRBJ1-6, with 9 bases lining up with TRBD1. V shed 4 bases, J shed 18 bases, and the junction held 13 bases outside the gene matches. This CDR3 contains 14 residues. CDR1 and CDR2 from the germline V gene are LGHDT and YNNKEL (reference sequence).

The J gene is TRBJ2-1, the V gene TRBV7-2; 7 positions agree with TRBD2. Germline CDR1 and CDR2: SGHTA and FQGNSA. With 2 bases clipped from V and 7 bases from J, the junction kept 14 bases outside the gene matches. There are 17 residues in the CDR3. CDR3 nucleotides: TGTGCCAGCAGCTTAAAGGTGGCGGGGGTAGTGATGAATGAGCAGTTCTTC. Amino acids: CASSLKVAGVVMNEQFF.

V usage is TRBV19 and J usage is TRBJ1-2; 9 bases fit TRBD1. With 5 bases clipped from V and 4 bases from J, the junction kept 11 bases outside the gene matches. CDR3 size: 16 residues. Germline CDR1 and CDR2: LNHDA and SQIVND (reference sequence). DNA for the CDR3: TGTGCCAGTAGTCCATCCGGACAGGGGATGAGCTATGGCTACACCTTC. This translates into CASSPSGQGMSYGYTF. Full variable domain (remainder filled in from reference TRBV19 and TRBJ1-2): DGGITQSPKYLFRKEGQNVTLSCEQNLNHDAMYWYRQDPGQGLRLIYYSQIVNDFQKGDIAEGYSVSREKKESFPLTVTSAQKNPTAFYLCASSPSGQGMSYGYTFGSGTRLTVV.

The rearrangement joins TRBV5-1 to TRBJ2-2; the match to TRBD2 covers 8 bases. CDR3 length: 17 residues. The V gene's germline CDR1 is SGHRS and CDR2 YFSETQ. J was trimmed by 3 bases and V by 0 bases; bases with no gene match: 7. The CDR3 reads CASSLGWKTSDTGELFF. CDR3 in DNA: TGCGCCAGCAGCTTGGGGTGGAAGACTAGCGACACCGGGGAGCTGTTTTTT.

This clone was recorded only once. The V gene is TRBV6-1, the J gene TRBJ1-2; a weak D match, TRBD1 (5 bases). CDR1 MNHNS and CDR2 SASEGT come from the germline V gene. Trimming took 4 bases from V and 3 from J, leaving 12 bases between them. The length of the CDR3 is 14 residues. The CDR3: CASSVAGGDYGYTF. The CDR3 bases are TGTGCCAGCAGTGTAGCTGGGGGGGACTATGGCTACACCTTC.

The chain recombines TRBV10-3 with TRBJ2-3; 11 bases match TRBD2. V dropped 11 bases and J dropped 0; count of bases not matched to a gene: 7. The CDR3 is 15 residues long. CDR1 is ENHRY and CDR2 is SYGVKD in the germline V gene. CDR3 nucleotides: TGTGCCGCCGCTAGCGGGGGGCCCAGCACAGATACGCAGTATTTT. Protein sequence: CAAASGGPSTDTQYF.

The DNA of the CDR3 is TGTGCCAGCAGCTTTCTGGGTCACGACGCGCGGGGGGCCTCCTACGAGCAGTACTTC. It yields the protein CASSFLGHDARGASYEQYF. The V and J genes are TRBV7-3 and TRBJ2-7; 8 positions agree with TRBD2. CDR3 size: 19 residues. After removal of 3 bases from V and 0 bases from J, the junction contained 16 bases not matched to a gene. Germline V gives CDR1 SGHTA, CDR2 FQGTGA.

A few counts support this clone. V gene TRBV5-1 combines with J gene TRBJ1-1; the match to TRBD1 covers 8 bases. Germline CDR1 SGHRS, CDR2 YFSETQ. This CDR3 contains 14 residues. With 3 bases clipped from V and 5 bases from J, the junction kept 6 bases outside the gene matches. The CDR3 reads CASSSTGVGTEAFF. CDR3 nucleotides: TGCGCCAGCAGCTCGACAGGGGTGGGAACTGAAGCTTTCTTT.

The chain recombines TRBV3-1 (or the pseudogene TRBV3-2) with TRBJ2-7, with TRBD1 identical over 7 bases. V was clipped by 1 base and J by 5 bases; unmatched bases: 5. CDR3 length equals 14 residues. Per the germline V gene, CDR1 is LGHDT and CDR2 is YNNKEL (reference sequence). CDR3: CASSQGYRGNEQYF. CDR3 in DNA: TGTGCCAGCAGCCAAGGATACAGGGGCAACGAGCAGTACTTC.

The DNA of the CDR3 is TGCGCCAGCAGCTACCAGACAGATCAAGAGACCCAGTACTTC. Protein sequence: CASSYQTDQETQYF. The chain links TRBV5-1 to TRBJ2-5; D might be TRBD1 (5 bases). Germline loops: CDR1 SGHRS, CDR2 YFSETQ. The CDR3 covers 14 residues. Trimming removed 3 bases from V and 2 bases from J, with 11 bases in between.

Notes on this clone: Other DNA variants within this sample encode the same CDR3. This sequence joins TRBV11-2 and TRBJ1-5; weak D call: TRBD1 (5 bases). CDR3 length: 13 residues. Deletions cut 3 bases from V and 7 bases from J, with 10 bases between. CDR1 SGHAT and CDR2 FQNNGV come from the germline V gene. The CDR3 bases are TGTGCCAGCAGCTTGGGGGAGGCCCAGCCCCAGCATTTT. Its translation: CASSLGEAQPQHF. The full variable domain, with the rest looked up from reference TRBV11-2 and TRBJ1-5, is EAGVAQSPRYKIIEKRQSVAFWCNPISGHATLYWYQQILGQGPKLLIQFQNNGVVDDSQLPKDRFSAERLKGVDSTLKIQPAKLEDSAVYLCASSLGEAQPQHFGDGTRLSIL.

This chain's CDR3 is CASSPEGTGAINEQFF. CDR3 DNA sequence: TGTGCCAGCAGCCCAGAGGGGACAGGGGCGATCAATGAGCAGTTCTTC. The V call is TRBV7-2, the J call TRBJ2-1; TRBD1 matches at 10 bases. V lost 5 bases, J lost 6 bases, and 10 bases stayed unmatched. In germline, CDR1 is SGHTA, CDR2 FQGNSA. The CDR3 runs 16 residues.

The CDR3 DNA follows: TGTGCCAGCAGCGCGACAGTAAATGGCTACACCTTC. Translation gives CASSATVNGYTF. This chain joins TRBV9 and TRBJ1-2; D might be TRBD1 (5 bases). This CDR3 comprises 12 residues. Trimming cost V 3 bases and J 6 bases, with 9 bases left between them. Germline V CDR1 and CDR2: SGDLS, YYNGEE.